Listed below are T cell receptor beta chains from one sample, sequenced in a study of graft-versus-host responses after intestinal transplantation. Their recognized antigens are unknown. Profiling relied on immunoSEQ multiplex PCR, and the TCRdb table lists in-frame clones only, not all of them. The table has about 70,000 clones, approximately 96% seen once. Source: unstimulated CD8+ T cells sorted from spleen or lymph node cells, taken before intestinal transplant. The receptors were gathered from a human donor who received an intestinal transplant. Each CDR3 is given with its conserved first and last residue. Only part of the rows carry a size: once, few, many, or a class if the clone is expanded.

cdr3_aa: CASSYTQGSLYEQYF
j_call: TRBJ2-7
v_call: TRBV27
clone_size: -

cdr3_aa: CATRQGSSYEQYF
j_call: TRBJ2-7
v_call: TRBV2
clone_size: -

cdr3_aa: CASSFCQSTQSRANVLTF
j_call: TRBJ2-6
v_call: TRBV5-8
clone_size: -

cdr3_aa: CASSLFSLGELFF
j_call: TRBJ2-2
v_call: TRBV5-1
clone_size: -

cdr3_aa: CASSPLLGGQWRNTIYF
j_call: TRBJ1-3
v_call: TRBV7-6
clone_size: -

cdr3_aa: CSATHGDRSTGELFF
j_call: TRBJ2-2
v_call: TRBV29-1
clone_size: -

cdr3_aa: CASSLGTGSNSPLHF
j_call: TRBJ1-6
v_call: TRBV27
clone_size: once

cdr3_aa: CASSYGGSSYNEQFF
j_call: TRBJ2-1
v_call: TRBV6-5
clone_size: -

cdr3_aa: CASKPGSGEGNEQFF
j_call: TRBJ2-1
v_call: TRBV9
clone_size: -

cdr3_aa: CASEEGALEETQYF
j_call: TRBJ2-5
v_call: TRBV6-5
clone_size: -

cdr3_aa: CASSQDITANRQFF
j_call: TRBJ2-1
v_call: TRBV14
clone_size: once

cdr3_aa: CASSLAAKTYEQYF
j_call: TRBJ2-7
v_call: TRBV7-9
clone_size: -

cdr3_aa: CASSLTTLNTEAFF
j_call: TRBJ1-1
v_call: TRBV5-6
clone_size: -

cdr3_aa: CATSRASTGSGANVLTF
j_call: TRBJ2-6
v_call: TRBV15
clone_size: -

cdr3_aa: CASSLPSGRGNTGERFF
j_call: TRBJ2-2
v_call: TRBV7-2
clone_size: -

cdr3_aa: CASSGNRVHRSGNTIYF
j_call: TRBJ1-3
v_call: TRBV9
clone_size: -

cdr3_aa: CASSAPYRVNEQFF
j_call: TRBJ2-1
v_call: TRBV9
clone_size: -

cdr3_aa: CASSQDWLQETQYF
j_call: TRBJ2-5
v_call: TRBV14
clone_size: -

cdr3_aa: CASSLDVAEQYF
j_call: TRBJ2-7
v_call: TRBV7-9
clone_size: few

cdr3_aa: CASSSFPLTQDRTPSTDTQYF
j_call: TRBJ2-3
v_call: TRBV4-1
clone_size: once

cdr3_aa: CASSQGYNEQFF
j_call: TRBJ2-1
v_call: TRBV4-1
clone_size: -

cdr3_aa: CASRGTSTEAFF
j_call: TRBJ1-1
v_call: TRBV2
clone_size: -

cdr3_aa: CASSQDGGQGFNQPQHF
j_call: TRBJ1-5
v_call: TRBV4-1
clone_size: once

cdr3_aa: CASSDPITGGRPQHF
j_call: TRBJ1-5
v_call: TRBV7-8
clone_size: -

cdr3_aa: CASGYYRGLGEQYF
j_call: TRBJ2-7
v_call: TRBV27
clone_size: -

cdr3_aa: CASSWVGGDNEQFF
j_call: TRBJ2-1
v_call: TRBV28
clone_size: -

cdr3_aa: CASSSGQGMGSNQPQHF
j_call: TRBJ1-5
v_call: TRBV9
clone_size: -